Listed below are T cell receptor beta chains from one sample, sequenced in a study of T cell changes during pregnancy in multiple sclerosis. The protocol was immunoSEQ multiplex PCR, while the TCRdb copy is restricted to in-frame clones and leaves out a portion. The repertoire includes 70,000 to 95,000 clones, 70% to 90% of them detected once, and 1.9% sits in the top ten. The source material was peripheral blood, sampled before pregnancy. These receptors all come from a female donor with multiple sclerosis, enrolled in a pregnancy study. Each CDR3 is given with its conserved first and last residue. Fields, in order: J gene, V gene, clone size, D gene, CDR3 protein, CDR3 DNA. A D gene is named only where the DNA matches it firmly. Clone size, where shown, is once, few, many, or a class for clones that have expanded.

>TRBJ2-7|TRBV6-5|-|TRBD2
CASSYSPGGSEQYF
TGTGCCAGCAGTTACTCACCGGGGGGGAGCGAGCAGTACTTC
>TRBJ1-1|TRBV10-3|-|-
CAISEEGRGPNTEAFF
TGTGCCATCAGTGAGGAGGGCAGGGGACCGAACACTGAAGCTTTCTTT
>TRBJ2-3|TRBV6-5|-|TRBD2
CASSYSAGGADTQYF
TGTGCCAGCAGTTACTCTGCGGGGGGGGCAGATACGCAGTATTTT
>TRBJ1-2|TRBV5-4|-|TRBD1
CASSLGGQVRNYGYTF
TGTGCCAGCAGCCTCGGGGGACAGGTCCGCAACTATGGCTACACCTTC
>TRBJ2-3|TRBV7-8|-|TRBD2
CASSLPAGGPDTQYF
TGTGCCAGCAGCTTACCTGCGGGGGGGCCAGATACGCAGTATTTT
>TRBJ1-6|TRBV30|-|-
CAWSSGSSYNSPLHF
TGTGCCTGGAGTTCAGGCAGCTCCTATAATTCACCCCTCCACTTT
>TRBJ1-5|TRBV7-9|-|-
CASSLGFSQPQHF
TGTGCCAGCAGCTTAGGCTTCAGTCAGCCCCAGCATTTT
>TRBJ2-1|TRBV28|-|TRBD1
CASSSLDRGVDEQFF
TGTGCCAGCAGTTCCCTCGACAGGGGAGTCGATGAGCAGTTCTTC
>TRBJ2-1|TRBV27|-|-
CASSPSNGVRNYEQFF
TGTGCCAGCAGTCCCTCAAACGGGGTGCGAAATTATGAGCAGTTCTTC
>TRBJ1-2|TRBV10-2|-|TRBD1
CASNAGQASGYTF
TGCGCCAGCAACGCGGGACAGGCTTCTGGCTACACCTTC
>TRBJ1-2|TRBV6-4|-|TRBD1
CASSTGTGSYGYTF
TGTGCCAGCAGCACCGGGACAGGGAGCTATGGCTACACCTTC
>TRBJ1-2|TRBV19|-|-
CASSNWHGYTF
TGTGCCAGTAGTAATTGGCATGGCTACACCTTC
>TRBJ2-5|TRBV10-3|-|-
CAISEGRDETQYF
TGTGCCATCAGTGAGGGGCGGGACGAGACCCAGTACTTC
>TRBJ1-2|TRBV5-6|-|-
CASSHTGLGEYTF
TGTGCCAGCAGCCATACCGGCCTCGGGGAGTACACCTTC
>TRBJ2-7|TRBV2|-|TRBD1
CASSDQGAIYEQYF
TGTGCCAGCAGTGATCAGGGGGCGATCTACGAGCAGTACTTC
>TRBJ2-3|TRBV29-1|-|-
CSVDGGLRDTQYF
TGCAGCGTTGATGGTGGGTTGAGGGATACGCAGTATTTT
>TRBJ2-1|TRBV5-1|-|TRBD1
CASSSQGYNEQFF
TGCGCCAGCAGCTCACAGGGGTACAATGAGCAGTTCTTC
>TRBJ2-7|TRBV27|-|TRBD1
CASSRTGVYEQYF
TGTGCCAGCAGCCGGACAGGGGTGTACGAGCAGTACTTC
>TRBJ1-2|TRBV27|-|-
CASSLSEGWGYGYTF
TGTGCCAGCAGTTTATCGGAGGGTTGGGGCTATGGCTACACCTTC
>TRBJ2-7|TRBV2|once|TRBD2
CASSEGAGGRSEQYF
TGTGCCAGCAGTGAAGGAGCGGGGGGCCGGAGCGAGCAGTACTTC
>TRBJ2-5|TRBV9|-|-
CASSVGQAWQETQYF
TGTGCCAGCAGCGTGGGGCAGGCTTGGCAAGAGACCCAGTACTTC
>TRBJ1-1|TRBV5-1|-|-
CASSSSLQRAQTEAFF
TGCGCCAGCAGCTCATCCCTTCAGCGGGCGCAGACTGAAGCTTTCTTT
>TRBJ1-3|TRBV18|-|-
CASSGSNGGNTIYF
TGTGCCAGCTCCGGGTCTAATGGTGGAAACACCATATATTTT
>TRBJ1-4|TRBV9|once|-
CASSAGGGRANEKLFF
TGTGCCAGCAGCGCCGGCGGGGGGCGAGCTAATGAAAAACTGTTTTTT
>TRBJ2-2|TRBV4-1|once|-
CASSQGRMNTGELFF
TGCGCCAGCAGCCAAGGCAGGATGAACACCGGGGAGCTGTTTTTT
>TRBJ1-3|TRBV2|-|TRBD1
CASSQDRGTGNTIYF
TGTGCCAGCAGTCAGGACAGGGGCACTGGAAACACCATATATTTT
>TRBJ1-2|TRBV10-3|-|-
CAINLTGFYGYTF
TGTGCCATCAATCTGACAGGTTTCTATGGCTACACCTTC
>TRBJ1-5|TRBV6-6|once|-
CASSSGDPQHF
TGTGCCAGCAGTTCAGGGGACCCCCAGCATTTT
>TRBJ1-5|TRBV4-2|-|-
CASSQNGGPSNQPQHF
TGTGCCAGCAGCCAAAACGGGGGTCCCTCTAATCAGCCCCAGCATTTT
>TRBJ2-7|TRBV7-8|-|TRBD2
CASSPRTSTDEQYF
TGTGCCAGCAGCCCCAGGACTAGTACGGACGAGCAGTACTTC
>TRBJ1-2|TRBV5-6|-|-
CASSLTSGPYGYTF
TGTGCCAGCAGCTTGACTTCGGGTCCTTATGGCTACACCTTC
>TRBJ1-5|TRBV7-2|-|-
CASSLRSRDLGNQPQHF
TGTGCCAGCAGCTTAAGGTCGAGGGATCTTGGCAATCAGCCCCAGCATTTT
>TRBJ2-2|TRBV9|-|-
CASSAQGVQATGELFF
TGTGCCAGCAGCGCTCAGGGTGTGCAGGCCACCGGGGAGCTGTTTTTT
>TRBJ1-4|TRBV19|-|-
CASRRRGEKLFF
TGTGCCAGCAGGAGGCGGGGTGAAAAACTGTTTTTT
>TRBJ2-1|TRBV9|-|-
CASSVYGLAGNEQFF
TGTGCCAGCAGCGTATACGGTCTGGCGGGGAATGAGCAGTTCTTC
>TRBJ1-2|TRBV5-1|-|TRBD1
CASSLAGTGTWGYTF
TGCGCCAGCAGCTTGGCCGGGACAGGAACGTGGGGCTACACCTTC
>TRBJ1-1|TRBV7-2|once|TRBD1
CASSLRTGGTEAFF
TGTGCCAGCAGCCTGAGGACAGGGGGCACTGAAGCTTTCTTT
>TRBJ2-2|TRBV7-9|-|-
CASSLLAGASGTGELFF
TGTGCCAGCAGCTTATTGGCGGGGGCTAGCGGTACCGGGGAGCTGTTTTTT
>TRBJ1-6|TRBV2|once|-
CASSATAPYRPLGSPLHF
TGTGCCAGCAGTGCCACTGCCCCGTACAGGCCGCTGGGGTCACCCCTCCACTTT
>TRBJ2-7|TRBV6-5|-|-
CASSQHEVDSYEQYF
TGTGCCAGCAGCCAGCACGAGGTGGACTCCTACGAGCAGTACTTC
>TRBJ1-3|TRBV5-1|-|-
CASSLEGPFSGNTIYF
TGCGCCAGCAGCTTGGAGGGGCCCTTCTCTGGAAACACCATATATTTT